The 26 T cell receptor beta chains in this list originate from one sample, sequenced in a study of blood T cells in healthy people across ages. Primed by a sample-barcoded 5' primer and a J-beta primer mix, a second PCR proceeded for about 6 to 11 cycles. Via MiXCR, TCRdb re-called the 5' RACE reads, giving one row per CDR3 protein. This sample has about 970,000 distinct CDR3 sequences; roughly 50% occur once, and the top ten carry about a fifth. Sequenced material: blood. Receptor source: a woman aged 55-70 years in good health.

This clonotype has just a few counts. The CDR3 bases are TGTGCCAGCAGCGTAGGGGGACAGGGGACAGATACGCAGTATTTT. Translated: CASSVGGQGTDTQYF. This chain joins TRBV9 and TRBJ2-3; 10 nucleotides line up with TRBD1. The V gene's germline CDR1 is SGDLS and CDR2 YYNGEE. CDR3 length equals 15 residues. V was clipped by 0 bases and J by 3 bases; unmatched bases: 1.

This clonotype was seen a single time. This chain connects TRBV20-1 to TRBJ1-5; D ambiguous. The V gene lost 0 bases and the J gene lost 7 bases, with 10 bases spanning the gap. Germline CDR1 is DFQATT and CDR2 is SNEGSKA (reference sequence). This CDR3 has 13 residues. The CDR3, as DNA: TGCAGTGCTAGAGATTCCAGGCCGCAGCCCCAGCATTTT. It is translated as CSARDSRPQPQHF.

The rearrangement links TRBV29-1 to TRBJ1-1, with unresolved D. This CDR3 has 11 amino acids. Germline V gene lookup returns CDR1 SQVTM and CDR2 ANQGSEA. The V gene lost 1 base and the J gene lost 3 bases, with 3 bases spanning the gap. In DNA form, the CDR3 reads TGCAGCGTTGAAGTCCACACTGAAGCTTTCTTT. Its protein is CSVEVHTEAFF. The full variable domain, its missing parts supplied by reference TRBV29-1 and TRBJ1-1, is SAVISQKPSRDICQRGTSLTIQCQVDSQVTMMFWYRQQPGQSLTLIATANQGSEATYESGFVIDKFPISRPNLTFSTLTVSNMSPEDSSIYLCSVEVHTEAFFGQGTRLTVV.

This clonotype is a singleton in its sample. The chain joins TRBV6-6 to TRBJ1-1, with TRBD1 matching over 7 bases. The CDR3 covers 13 residues. Germline lookup yields CDR1 MNHNY and CDR2 SVGAGI (reference sequence). The trim removed 7 bases at V and 11 bases at J, leaving 13 bases unmatched. DNA of the CDR3: TGTGCCAGCATTTTAGGGAGGGACAGTTGGGCTTTCTTT. Encoded protein: CASILGRDSWAFF.

The chain couples TRBV28 to TRBJ2-3; the D gene could be TRBD1 or TRBD2 (5 bases each). V was cut by 8 bases and J by 5 bases, with 8 bases left in between. Germline values: CDR1 MDHEN, CDR2 SYDVKM. This CDR3 region has 11 residues. CDR3 in DNA: TGTGCCAGCGGGACCGGAGATACGCAGTATTTT. It codes for CASGTGDTQYF.

There are a few counts of this clonotype. The CDR3 protein is CASSVGMDGNTIYF. CDR3 DNA: TGTGCCAGCAGCGTAGGGATGGACGGAAACACCATATATTTT. V and J are TRBV9 and TRBJ1-3; D gene ambiguous. The length of the CDR3 is 14 residues. The germline CDR1 and CDR2 sequences are SGDLS and YYNGEE. Trimming pared 0 bases from V and 4 bases from J, leaving 8 bases between.

V is TRBV10-1 and J is TRBJ2-7, with 7 bases fitting TRBD2. V was clipped by 4 bases and J by 7 bases; unmatched bases: 13. The CDR3 consists of 15 residues. Germline V gives CDR1 WNHNN, CDR2 SYGVQD (reference sequence). The DNA for the CDR3 is TGCGCCAGCAGTGGGCGGGAGCGCGCCTACAATGAGCAGTACTTC. It specifies CASSGRERAYNEQYF.

The chain is built from TRBV10-3 and TRBJ2-1; D is perhaps TRBD1 (6 bases). CDR1 ENHRY and CDR2 SYGVKD come from the germline V gene. CDR3 length: 12 amino acids. Trimming pared 8 bases from V and 4 bases from J, leaving 9 bases between. CDR3 nucleotide sequence: TGTGCCATCTCGGACAGTTACAATGAGCAGTTCTTC. Amino acids: CAISDSYNEQFF.

The chain couples TRBV12-3 or TRBV12-4 to TRBJ2-7; D is ambiguous. V gave up 3 bases and J gave up 0 bases, with 9 bases separating them. The CDR3 length is 14 residues. The CDR3 nucleotides are TGTGCCAGCAGTTTGTTCCCTCGCTCCTACGAGCAGTACTTC. It translates to CASSLFPRSYEQYF.

The chain employs TRBV20-1 and TRBJ2-6, with 8 bases that match TRBD1. Trimming at V came to 6 bases and at J to 4 bases, leaving 8 bases not matched to a gene. This CDR3 comprises 15 residues. CDR1 is DFQATT, CDR2 SNEGSKA, per germline (reference sequence). The CDR3 loop reads CSAPSNRGGANVLTF. CDR3 nucleotides: TGCAGTGCCCCTAGTAACAGGGGGGGGGCCAACGTCCTGACTTTC.

The table lists this clonotype with a few counts. This chain connects TRBV7-2 to TRBJ2-5, with 8 bases lining up with TRBD2. The CDR3 extends over 15 amino acids. Germline trimming cut 3 bases from V and 5 bases from J; bases unmatched to any gene: 8. CDR1 and CDR2 from the germline V gene are SGHTA and FQGNSA. The CDR3 bases are TGTGCCAGCAGCTTTGGGCCCAGCGGGAGTGAGACCCAGTACTTC. It translates to CASSFGPSGSETQYF.

V and J are TRBV21-1 and TRBJ2-5; TRBD1, as called in the table, went unchecked against the DNA. Matching the DNA end better, TRBJ2-7 makes the J call doubtful. TRBV21-1 is marked as a pseudogene. The CDR3 covers 15 residues. The chain's CDR3 is CASSKARQGPSEQYF. CDR3 DNA sequence: TGTGCCAGCAGCAAAGCCCGACAGGGCCCCAGCGAGCAGTACTTC.

The rearrangement uses TRBV24-1 and TRBJ1-4; TRBD1 matches at 8 bases. Germline CDR1 and CDR2: KGHDR and SFDVKD. This CDR3 is 19 amino acids long. V dropped 4 bases and J dropped 0; count of bases not matched to a gene: 12. Here the CDR3 reads CATSEEDRGRTATNEKLFF. CDR3 in DNA: TGTGCCACCAGTGAGGAAGACAGGGGACGTACAGCAACTAATGAAAAACTGTTTTTT.

This chain joins TRBV20-1 and TRBJ2-1, with 7 bases that match TRBD1. CDR1 and CDR2 from the germline V gene are DFQATT and SNEGSKA (reference sequence). This CDR3 spans 13 amino acids. J lost 3 bases, V lost 7 bases, and 6 bases had no gene match. CDR3 sequence reads: CSVWDRVYNEQFF. CDR3 in DNA: TGCAGTGTTTGGGACAGAGTCTACAATGAGCAGTTCTTC.

The table lists this clonotype with many counts. The chain is built from TRBV4-1 and TRBJ2-4; 7 nucleotides match TRBD2. The CDR3 totals 13 residues. Germline lookup yields CDR1 MGHRA and CDR2 YSYEKL. V lost 3 bases to trimming and J lost 8 bases; unmatched junction nucleotides: 4. The CDR3, as DNA: TGCGCCAGCAGCCATGGACGGGAGGACATTCAGTACTTC. It codes for CASSHGREDIQYF.

This chain uses TRBV28 with TRBJ2-7, with TRBD1 identical over 8 bases. Looked up from germline, CDR1 is MDHEN and CDR2 is SYDVKM. V gave up 1 base and J gave up 2 bases; unmatched junction bases: 4. The CDR3 extends over 15 amino acids. CDR3 loop: CASSLSRDRTYEQYF. In DNA form, the CDR3 reads TGTGCCAGCAGTTTATCCCGGGACAGGACCTACGAGCAGTACTTC.

This clonotype was seen more than once but under ten times. The V and J genes are TRBV12-3 or TRBV12-4 and TRBJ2-7; 12 positions match TRBD1. The J segment lost 5 bases and the V segment lost 3 bases, leaving 5 bases of the junction unmatched. The CDR3 runs 15 residues. This chain's CDR3 is CASSFGTGGFDEQYF. In DNA, the CDR3 is TGTGCCAGCAGTTTCGGGACAGGGGGCTTCGACGAGCAGTACTTC.

This clonotype was found a few times. The chain carries TRBV4-3 and TRBJ2-7; 8 nucleotides line up with TRBD1. The ends lost 4 bases at V and 3 bases at J; junction bases unmatched: 8. Germline V gene lookup returns CDR1 LGHNA and CDR2 YSLEER. CDR3 size: 15 residues. Here the CDR3 reads CASSPDREGDYEQYF. CDR3 in DNA: TGCGCCAGCAGCCCGGACAGGGAAGGGGACTACGAGCAGTACTTC.

This sequence joins TRBV5-1 and TRBJ2-1, with 15 positions matching TRBD2. Trimming at V came to 0 bases and at J to 2 bases, leaving 3 bases not matched to a gene. This CDR3 has 18 residues. Germline V gives CDR1 SGHRS, CDR2 YFSETQ. The CDR3 reads CASSLGTSGGATYNEQFF. CDR3 nucleotides: TGCGCCAGCAGCTTGGGGACTAGCGGGGGGGCCACCTACAATGAGCAGTTCTTC.

V usage is TRBV10-3 and J usage is TRBJ2-1; maybe TRBD1 (7 bases). The CDR3 has 12 residues. Trimming left V 10 bases short and J 5 bases short, with 12 bases between. The germline CDR1 and CDR2 sequences are ENHRY and SYGVKD. The CDR3 spells CATRGEDNEQFF. In nucleotides, the CDR3 is TGTGCCACCAGGGGGGAGGACAATGAGCAGTTCTTC.

The chain has TRBV7-2 and TRBJ2-7; a possible D gene is TRBD2 (5 bases). Germline V lookup: CDR1 SGHTA, CDR2 FQGNSA. V lost 3 bases to trimming and J lost 1 base, with 10 bases between them. The CDR3 runs 14 residues. CDR3 in amino acids: CASSFLGLSYEQYF. CDR3 DNA sequence: TGTGCCAGCAGCTTTTTAGGACTTTCCTACGAGCAGTACTTC.

The chain has TRBV6-5 and TRBJ2-7; 7 bases align to TRBD2. The CDR3 sequence is 15 residues long. The V and J ends lost 7 bases and 1 base, in that order; junction bases with no gene match: 10. CDR1 and CDR2 from the germline V gene are MNHEY and SVGAGI. The CDR3 reads CASTKSGDSSYEQYF. CDR3 sequence (DNA): TGTGCCAGCACCAAAAGCGGGGACTCGTCCTACGAGCAGTACTTC.

The sample holds a few counts of this clonotype. The V and J genes are TRBV28 and TRBJ2-5, with D uncertain. The last part of the DNA fits TRBJ2-7 better; the J call may be wrong. The CDR3 is 10 residues long. CDR1 is MDHEN, CDR2 SYDVKM, per germline. The CDR3 loop is CASSSFEQYF. As DNA, the CDR3 is TGTGCCAGCAGTTCATTCGAGCAGTACTTC.

This rearrangement joins TRBV6-4 to TRBJ2-3; perhaps D is TRBD1 or TRBD2 (5 bases each). The CDR3 covers 15 residues. The germline CDR1 and CDR2 sequences are MRHNA and SNTAGT. V shed 3 bases and J shed 2 bases, with 12 bases lying between them. In DNA, the CDR3 is TGTGCCAGCAGTGAAGGGACCCGGTACACAGATACGCAGTATTTT. Residues: CASSEGTRYTDTQYF.

CDR3 DNA sequence: TGTGCCAGCTCACGCGCGGCCACAGGGGTAGAGACCCAGTACTTC. As protein: CASSRAATGVETQYF. V usage is TRBV18 and J usage is TRBJ2-5, with TRBD1 matching 7 bases. The germline CDR1 and CDR2 sequences are KGHSH and LQKENI. The CDR3 has 15 residues. V shed 4 bases, J shed 4 bases, and the junction held 9 bases outside the gene matches.

The chain recombines TRBV4-2 with TRBJ2-7; D may be TRBD2 (6 bases). CDR3 size: 14 residues. CDR1 LGHNA and CDR2 YNFKEQ come from the germline V gene. Trimming left V 4 bases short and J 4 bases short, with 14 bases between. CDR3: CASSPWRDRYEQYF. As DNA, the CDR3 is TGTGCCAGCAGCCCCTGGAGGGATAGGTACGAGCAGTACTTC.